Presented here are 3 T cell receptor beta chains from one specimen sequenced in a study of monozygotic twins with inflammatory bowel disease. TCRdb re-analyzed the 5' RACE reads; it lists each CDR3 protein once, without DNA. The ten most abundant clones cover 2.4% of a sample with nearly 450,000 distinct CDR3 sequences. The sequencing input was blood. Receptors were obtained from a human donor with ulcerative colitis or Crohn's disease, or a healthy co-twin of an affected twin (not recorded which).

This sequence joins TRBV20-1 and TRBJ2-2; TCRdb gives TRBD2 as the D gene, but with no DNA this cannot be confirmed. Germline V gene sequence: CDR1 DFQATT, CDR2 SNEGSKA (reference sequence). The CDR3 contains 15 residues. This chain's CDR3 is CSARQLAKNTGELFF.

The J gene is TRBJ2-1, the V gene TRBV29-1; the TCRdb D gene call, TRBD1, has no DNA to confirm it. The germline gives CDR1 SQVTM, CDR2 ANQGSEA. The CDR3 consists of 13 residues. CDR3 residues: CSTRGQGAYEQFF.

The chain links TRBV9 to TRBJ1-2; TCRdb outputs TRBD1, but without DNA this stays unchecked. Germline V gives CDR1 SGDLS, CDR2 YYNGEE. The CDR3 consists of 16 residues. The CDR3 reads CASSVATSGLNYGYTF.